The text below deals with one T cell receptor (beta chain). There are 13 residues in the CDR3. Germline V gives CDR1 SQVTM, CDR2 ANQGSEA. V was pared by 7 bases and J by 0 bases, with 12 bases between. This sample was taken from a study of blood T cell repertoires in COVID-19. Across the whole study: Acute-phase and convalescent COVID-19 samples originated in the United States, Italy and Spain. Sources were T cells, B-cell-depleted T cells, or PBMCs; the material itself was cDNA or gDNA.

Per the original data handling: Amplification of reference gene primers provided the estimated nucleated cell counts. This table comes from immunoSEQ multiplex PCR, and its TCRdb copy is limited to in-frame clones, with some not included. The V and J calls and clone size were taken over from that table, and D and trimming were inferred from the DNA. The sample includes some 44,000 clones, roughly 86% of them seen just once. The sequenced sample consisted of peripheral blood. The chain employs TRBV29-1 and TRBJ1-1; D remains unclear. This clonotype originated in a man aged 55 to 70 with active COVID-19. Here the CDR3 DNA reads TGCAGCGCCACCCCGGGTATGAACACTGAAGCTTTCTTT. This sequence encodes CSATPGMNTEAFF.